These T cell receptor beta chains were read from a single sample in a study of blood T cell repertoires in COVID-19. This table comes from immunoSEQ multiplex PCR, and its TCRdb copy is limited to in-frame clones, with some not included. The sample includes about 120,000 clones, nearly 90% of them seen just once. The sample consisted of peripheral blood. Receptors originate from a human donor in a cohort sampled during active COVID-19. CDR3s include the opening cysteine and the closing phenylalanine or tryptophan. Fields, in order: V gene, clone size, CDR3 length, J gene, D gene, CDR3 protein, CDR3 DNA. D genes are given only for firm matches. Clone size, where shown, is once, few, many, or a class for clones that have expanded.

v_call: TRBV5-4
clone_size: -
cdr3_length: 13
j_call: TRBJ1-2
d_call: -
cdr3_aa: CASSPGQSYGYTF
cdr3_nt: TGTGCCAGCAGCCCTGGACAGAGCTATGGCTACACCTTC

v_call: TRBV12-3/TRBV12-4
clone_size: -
cdr3_length: 11
j_call: TRBJ2-5
d_call: -
cdr3_aa: CASSFLETQYF
cdr3_nt: TGTGCCAGCAGTTTTCTTGAGACCCAGTACTTC

v_call: TRBV10-3
clone_size: -
cdr3_length: 15
j_call: TRBJ2-7
d_call: TRBD1
cdr3_aa: CATSSGTGVGYEQYF
cdr3_nt: TGTGCCACATCATCAGGGACAGGGGTTGGATACGAGCAGTACTTC

v_call: TRBV6-5
clone_size: -
cdr3_length: 14
j_call: TRBJ1-2
d_call: TRBD1
cdr3_aa: CASSTGQGGYGYTF
cdr3_nt: TGTGCCAGCAGTACTGGACAGGGAGGCTATGGCTACACCTTC

v_call: TRBV5-1
clone_size: -
cdr3_length: 14
j_call: TRBJ1-1
d_call: -
cdr3_aa: CASSPRLIGTEAFF
cdr3_nt: TGCGCCAGCAGCCCGAGACTAATAGGCACTGAAGCTTTCTTT

v_call: TRBV29-1
clone_size: -
cdr3_length: 14
j_call: TRBJ1-1
d_call: TRBD1
cdr3_aa: CSVVIRGQDTEAFF
cdr3_nt: TGCAGCGTTGTTATAAGGGGGCAAGACACTGAAGCTTTCTTT

v_call: TRBV27
clone_size: few
cdr3_length: 14
j_call: TRBJ2-3
d_call: -
cdr3_aa: CASSLYRMTDTQYF
cdr3_nt: TGTGCCAGCAGTTTGTACAGGATGACAGATACGCAGTATTTT

v_call: TRBV6-2/TRBV6-3
clone_size: -
cdr3_length: 14
j_call: TRBJ2-7
d_call: -
cdr3_aa: CASSLRENSYEQYF
cdr3_nt: TGTGCCAGCAGCCTGCGGGAAAACTCCTACGAGCAGTACTTC

v_call: TRBV14
clone_size: -
cdr3_length: 12
j_call: TRBJ1-2
d_call: -
cdr3_aa: CASSQDRYGYTF
cdr3_nt: TGTGCCAGCAGCCAAGATCGGTATGGCTACACCTTC

v_call: TRBV13
clone_size: -
cdr3_length: 15
j_call: TRBJ1-4
d_call: -
cdr3_aa: CASSPRPGLTEKLFF
cdr3_nt: TGTGCCAGCAGCCCTCGACCAGGACTGACGGAAAAACTGTTTTTT

v_call: TRBV2
clone_size: once
cdr3_length: 13
j_call: TRBJ1-5
d_call: -
cdr3_aa: CATSPGVNQPQHF
cdr3_nt: TGTGCCACATCTCCCGGGGTAAATCAGCCCCAGCATTTT

v_call: TRBV9
clone_size: once
cdr3_length: 15
j_call: TRBJ1-5
d_call: -
cdr3_aa: CASSAIGEGNQPQHF
cdr3_nt: TGTGCCAGCAGCGCGATAGGGGAAGGCAATCAGCCCCAGCATTTT

v_call: TRBV7-9
clone_size: -
cdr3_length: 14
j_call: TRBJ1-6
d_call: -
cdr3_aa: CASSPGQSFSPLHF
cdr3_nt: TGTGCCAGCAGCCCCGGACAGAGTTTCTCACCCCTCCACTTT

v_call: TRBV28
clone_size: -
cdr3_length: 11
j_call: TRBJ1-2
d_call: TRBD1
cdr3_aa: CASTGGRGYTF
cdr3_nt: TGTGCCAGCACAGGGGGCCGTGGCTACACCTTC

v_call: TRBV5-1
clone_size: -
cdr3_length: 16
j_call: TRBJ2-6
d_call: -
cdr3_aa: CASSMDGNSGANVLTF
cdr3_nt: TGCGCCAGCAGCATGGACGGGAACTCTGGGGCCAACGTCCTGACTTTC

v_call: TRBV19
clone_size: -
cdr3_length: 18
j_call: TRBJ2-4
d_call: TRBD1
cdr3_aa: CASSIDPTGGIAKNIQYF
cdr3_nt: TGTGCCAGTAGTATAGATCCGACAGGGGGAATAGCCAAAAACATTCAGTACTTC

v_call: TRBV7-9
clone_size: -
cdr3_length: 15
j_call: TRBJ2-5
d_call: TRBD1
cdr3_aa: CASSLGDSVQETQYF
cdr3_nt: TGTGCCAGCAGCCTCGGGGACAGCGTCCAAGAGACCCAGTACTTC

v_call: TRBV12-3/TRBV12-4
clone_size: -
cdr3_length: 13
j_call: TRBJ2-1
d_call: TRBD2
cdr3_aa: CASSLGGWNEQFF
cdr3_nt: TGTGCCAGCAGTTTGGGGGGGTGGAATGAGCAGTTCTTC

v_call: TRBV11-2
clone_size: -
cdr3_length: 14
j_call: TRBJ1-4
d_call: TRBD1
cdr3_aa: CASSFRTGGEKLFF
cdr3_nt: TGTGCCAGCAGCTTCAGGACAGGAGGCGAAAAACTGTTTTTT

v_call: TRBV3-1/TRBV3-2
clone_size: -
cdr3_length: 13
j_call: TRBJ1-5
d_call: -
cdr3_aa: CASSQGGFQPQHF
cdr3_nt: TGTGCCAGCAGCCAAGGAGGGTTTCAGCCCCAGCATTTT

v_call: TRBV5-1
clone_size: once
cdr3_length: 16
j_call: TRBJ2-1
d_call: TRBD1
cdr3_aa: CASSSGQGARYDEQFF
cdr3_nt: TGCGCCAGTTCATCGGGACAGGGGGCGCGTTACGATGAGCAGTTCTTC

v_call: TRBV12-3/TRBV12-4
clone_size: few
cdr3_length: 13
j_call: TRBJ1-1
d_call: -
cdr3_aa: CASSVGLETEAFF
cdr3_nt: TGTGCCAGCAGTGTGGGACTGGAGACTGAAGCTTTCTTT

v_call: TRBV5-1
clone_size: -
cdr3_length: 15
j_call: TRBJ2-7
d_call: -
cdr3_aa: CASSLGEIGSYEQYF
cdr3_nt: TGCGCCAGCAGCTTGGGGGAGATAGGCTCCTACGAGCAGTACTTC

v_call: TRBV2
clone_size: -
cdr3_length: 15
j_call: TRBJ2-5
d_call: TRBD2
cdr3_aa: CASSGVRGGRETQYF
cdr3_nt: TGTGCCAGCAGTGGGGTCCGGGGGGGCAGAGAGACCCAGTACTTC

v_call: TRBV19
clone_size: once
cdr3_length: 13
j_call: TRBJ1-1
d_call: -
cdr3_aa: CASSILENTEAFF
cdr3_nt: TGTGCCAGTAGTATTTTAGAGAACACTGAAGCTTTCTTT

v_call: TRBV27
clone_size: -
cdr3_length: 14
j_call: TRBJ1-2
d_call: TRBD1
cdr3_aa: CASSFRTGVDGYTF
cdr3_nt: TGTGCCAGCAGTTTCAGGACAGGGGTCGATGGCTACACCTTC